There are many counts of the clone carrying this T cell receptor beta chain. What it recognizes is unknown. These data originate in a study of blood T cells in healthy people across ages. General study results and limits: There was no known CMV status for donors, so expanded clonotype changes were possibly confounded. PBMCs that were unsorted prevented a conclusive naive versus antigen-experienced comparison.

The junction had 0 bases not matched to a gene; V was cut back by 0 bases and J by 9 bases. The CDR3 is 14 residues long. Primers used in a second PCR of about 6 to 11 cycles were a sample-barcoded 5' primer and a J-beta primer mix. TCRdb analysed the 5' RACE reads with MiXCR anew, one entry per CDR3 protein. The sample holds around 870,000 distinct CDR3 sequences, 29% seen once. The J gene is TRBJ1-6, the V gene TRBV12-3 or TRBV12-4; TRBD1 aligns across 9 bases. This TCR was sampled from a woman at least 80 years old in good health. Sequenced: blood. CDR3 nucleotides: TGTGCCAGCAGTTTAGCGGACAGGGGTTCACCCCTCCACTTT. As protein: CASSLADRGSPLHF.